Below are 30 T cell receptor beta chains sequenced from a single sample in a study of cytomegalovirus exposure and HLA in healthy donors. Use of 60 Vbeta and 13 Jbeta primers characterized the PCR. Profiling relied on immunoSEQ multiplex PCR, and the TCRdb table lists in-frame clones only, not all of them. This table has 80,000 to 95,000 clones, 70% to 90% appearing once. Specimen: PBMCs. These receptors were collected from a woman aged 18-29 years in good health and CMV-seropositive.

The V gene is TRBV5-1, the J gene TRBJ2-7, with D possibly matching TRBD2 (6 bases). Germline V gene sequence: CDR1 SGHRS, CDR2 YFSETQ. V was shortened by 6 bases and J by 4 bases, with 11 bases between the two germline ends. This CDR3 region has 12 residues. The CDR3 DNA reads as TGCGCCAGCACCGACGGGAGATACGAGCAGTACTTC. Its protein product is CASTDGRYEQYF.

V usage is TRBV9 and J usage is TRBJ2-2; tentative D call: TRBD2 (6 bases). Germline V gives CDR1 SGDLS, CDR2 YYNGEE. The CDR3 is made up of 16 amino acids. V lost 0 bases to trimming and J lost 1 base, with 10 bases between them. CDR3 nucleotides: TGTGCCAGCAGCGTAGGGGGGGTAGGGAACACCGGGGAGCTGTTTTTT. Its protein is CASSVGGVGNTGELFF.

V gene TRBV29-1 combines with J gene TRBJ2-7; D ambiguous. Trimming took 2 bases from V and 4 from J, leaving 12 bases between them. CDR1 and CDR2 from the germline V gene are SQVTM and ANQGSEA. The CDR3 is 13 amino acids. The CDR3 protein is CSVESRRGYEQYF. CDR3 in DNA: TGCAGCGTTGAATCCCGAAGAGGTTACGAGCAGTACTTC.

The genes are TRBV25-1 and TRBJ2-1; perhaps TRBD1 as D (6 bases). The CDR3 is 13 amino acids. Per germline, CDR1 MGHDK and CDR2 SYGVNS. V lost 2 bases to trimming and J lost 8 bases, with 10 bases between them. CDR3 protein: CASSEGGRDEQFF. The CDR3 DNA is TGTGCCAGCAGTGAAGGGGGCAGGGATGAGCAGTTCTTC.

The chain couples TRBV5-4 to TRBJ2-6; D gene uncertain. The germline CDR1 and CDR2 sequences are SGHNT and YYREEE (reference sequence). The CDR3 extends over 15 amino acids. Trimming took 7 bases from V and 0 from J, leaving 11 bases between them. CDR3 sequence reads: CASHAWYSGANVLTF. CDR3 bases: TGTGCCAGCCACGCGTGGTACTCTGGGGCCAACGTCCTGACTTTC.

The sample holds a few counts of this clone. This sequence joins TRBV6-1 and TRBJ2-7, with 9 bases aligning to TRBD1. Germline V gives CDR1 MNHNS, CDR2 SASEGT. The ends lost 7 bases at V and 0 bases at J; junction bases unmatched: 7. The CDR3 covers 15 residues. CDR3 amino acids: CASKLGTGTSYEQYF. In DNA form, the CDR3 reads TGTGCCAGCAAATTAGGGACAGGGACCTCCTACGAGCAGTACTTC.

V usage is TRBV16 and J usage is TRBJ2-7; the match to TRBD2 covers 8 bases. Per germline, CDR1 KGHSY and CDR2 FQNENV. The trim removed 3 bases at V and 2 bases at J, leaving 9 bases unmatched. This CDR3 is 16 amino acids long. CDR3 in DNA: TGTGCCAGCAGCCAGCCGAGCGGGAGAAATCCCTACGAGCAGTACTTC. It yields the protein CASSQPSGRNPYEQYF. The whole variable domain, remainder taken from reference TRBV16 and TRBJ2-7, is GEEVAQTPKHLVRGEGQKAKLYCAPIKGHSYVFWYQQVLKNEFKFLISFQNENVFDETGMPKERFSAKCLPNSPCSLEIQATKLEDSAVYFCASSQPSGRNPYEQYFGPGTRLTVT.

The chain employs TRBV15 and TRBJ1-1; weak D call: TRBD1 (5 bases). Germline values: CDR1 LNHNV, CDR2 YYDKDF (reference sequence). The V and J ends lost 2 bases and 1 base respectively, with 14 bases between them. The CDR3 has 16 amino acids. The CDR3 DNA is TGTGCCACCAGCAGACTCAGGGTTAGTTGGAACACTGAAGCTTTCTTT. Amino acids: CATSRLRVSWNTEAFF.

J is TRBJ2-1 and V is TRBV6-6; unclear D gene. The CDR3 sequence is 12 residues long. Germline V gene data show CDR1 as MNHNY and CDR2 as SVGAGI (reference sequence). The ends were cut back, 2 bases at V and 9 bases at J, with 8 bases in the middle. CDR3 protein: CASSYAVGEQFF. The CDR3 DNA is TGTGCCAGCAGTTACGCGGTCGGTGAGCAGTTCTTC.

The chain links TRBV4-1 to TRBJ2-5; no firm D call. Germline V CDR1 and CDR2: MGHRA, YSYEKL. The CDR3 has 14 amino acids. Trimming took 3 bases from V and 7 from J, leaving 15 bases between them. CDR3 nucleotides: TGCGCCAGCAGCCATCCGGCTAGGAAGGTGACCCAGTACTTC. Translated, it gives CASSHPARKVTQYF.

In DNA form, the CDR3 reads TGTGCCAGCAGTTCCGCGGGACAGGGGGGATCACCCCTCCACTTT. This gives the protein CASSSAGQGGSPLHF. This chain connects TRBV27 to TRBJ1-6; 11 bases fit TRBD1. Germline CDR1 is MNHEY and CDR2 is SMNVEV (reference sequence). Germline trimming cut 4 bases from V and 10 bases from J; bases unmatched to any gene: 6. This CDR3 spans 15 amino acids.

The rearrangement uses TRBV7-2 and TRBJ1-1; no definite D call. There are 13 residues in the CDR3. The V and J ends lost 1 base and 1 base respectively, with 4 bases between them. Germline CDR1 is SGHTA and CDR2 is FQGNSA. CDR3 coding DNA: TGTGCCAGCAGCTTAGGTAGGAACACTGAAGCTTTCTTT. Its protein is CASSLGRNTEAFF.

This clone was recorded once. The chain combines TRBV11-2 with TRBJ1-1, with a weak D call TRBD1 (6 bases). The germline V gene has CDR1 SGHAT and CDR2 FQNNGV. This CDR3 has 13 residues. V was trimmed by 6 bases and J by 3 bases, leaving 11 bases between them. This chain's CDR3 is CASSYRDDTEAFF. The CDR3, as DNA: TGTGCCAGCAGTTACAGGGACGACACTGAAGCTTTCTTT.

V and J are TRBV5-1 and TRBJ2-1; 9 bases line up with TRBD2. The CDR3 is 14 residues long. In germline, CDR1 is SGHRS, CDR2 YFSETQ. V dropped 4 bases and J dropped 2; count of bases not matched to a gene: 1. This chain's CDR3 is CASSGGGAYNEQFF. The CDR3 region has the DNA TGCGCCAGCAGCGGCGGGGGGGCCTACAATGAGCAGTTCTTC.

This chain joins TRBV5-6 and TRBJ2-3; D perhaps matches TRBD1 (6 bases). Germline V gene lookup returns CDR1 SGHDT and CDR2 YYEEEE. This CDR3 has 15 amino acids. Deletions cut 4 bases from V and 4 bases from J, with 16 bases between. The CDR3 DNA is TGTGCCAGCAGCAAAGGACAGTGGGGCCCAGATACGCAGTATTTT. Residues: CASSKGQWGPDTQYF.

This clone was found once. The chain uses TRBV4-1 and TRBJ2-1; 12 nucleotides align to TRBD2. The V and J ends lost 2 bases and 13 bases, in that order; junction bases with no gene match: 15. Germline loops: CDR1 MGHRA, CDR2 YSYEKL. CDR3 size: 17 residues. In nucleotides, the CDR3 is TGCGCCAGCAGCCAAACTAGCGGGGGGCGCCCTCCCCGTCTACAGTTCTTC. Translated: CASSQTSGGRPPRLQFF.

The chain employs TRBV28 and TRBJ1-2, with D tentatively TRBD1 (5 bases). The CDR3 totals 17 residues. Germline CDR1 reads MDHEN; CDR2 reads SYDVKM. V was shortened by 5 bases and J by 4 bases, with 23 bases between the two germline ends. The CDR3 loop is CASSPMDMAWLSYGYTF. The CDR3 DNA sequence: TGTGCCAGCAGTCCAATGGACATGGCTTGGTTGAGCTATGGCTACACCTTC.

This chain joins TRBV7-9 and TRBJ2-7; perhaps TRBD2 as D (5 bases). V was pared by 5 bases and J by 7 bases, with 18 bases between. The germline V gene has CDR1 SEHNR and CDR2 FQNEAQ (reference sequence). This CDR3 contains 14 residues. This chain's CDR3 is CASSRTAGTGEQYF. The CDR3 bases are TGTGCCAGCAGCCGTACGGCAGGAACGGGGGAGCAGTACTTC.

Turning to this clone: A junction end diverges from the germline sequence, so it may reflect a read error. The chain recombines TRBV2 with TRBJ1-2; D is unresolved. This CDR3 comprises 15 residues. Germline V gives CDR1 SNHLY, CDR2 FYNNEI. DNA of the CDR3: TGTGCCACCATCCCGGAGGACCGTGCTAATTATGGCTACACCTTC. This translates into CATIPEDRANYGYTF.

The CDR3 coding sequence is TGTGCCAGCAGCTTACCCCGGACTGGGTTTAATGAGCAGTTCTTC. Its protein product is CASSLPRTGFNEQFF. The chain couples TRBV7-8 to TRBJ2-1; possible D gene TRBD2, 5 bases. Per the germline V gene, CDR1 is SGHVS and CDR2 is FQNEAQ. V lost 2 bases and J 7 bases, leaving 15 bases between the germline ends. This CDR3 is 15 amino acids long. Complete variable domain (other parts from reference TRBV7-8 and TRBJ2-1): GAGVSQSPRYKVAKRGQDVALRCDPISGHVSLFWYQQALGQGPEFLTYFQNEAQLDKSGLPSDRFFAERPEGSVSTLKIQRTQQEDSAVYLCASSLPRTGFNEQFFGPGTRLTVL.

J is TRBJ1-5 and V is TRBV19; D unclear. Deletions cut 5 bases from V and 3 bases from J, with 8 bases between. The germline V gene encodes CDR1 LNHDA and CDR2 SQIVND (reference sequence). The CDR3 has 13 amino acids. The CDR3 is CASSEQFNQPQHF. In DNA form, the CDR3 reads TGTGCCAGTAGTGAACAGTTCAATCAGCCCCAGCATTTT.

This clone occurred a few times. V and J are TRBV6-1 and TRBJ1-5; a possible D gene is TRBD1 (6 bases). The germline V gene has CDR1 MNHNS and CDR2 SASEGT. V was pared by 9 bases and J by 2 bases, with 17 bases between. There are 15 residues in the CDR3. For the CDR3, the DNA is TGTGCCAGGGAGAGGGGGGGCGTACGCAATCAGCCCCAGCATTTT. Protein sequence: CARERGGVRNQPQHF.

The chain carries TRBV2 and TRBJ2-5, with 9 bases identical to TRBD1. With 6 bases clipped from V and 4 bases from J, the junction kept 12 bases outside the gene matches. The CDR3 spans 16 residues. Per germline, CDR1 SNHLY and CDR2 FYNNEI. The CDR3 DNA is TGTGCCAGCAGAGCACCGGGACAGGGAGCGATAGAGACCCAGTACTTC. Its protein is CASRAPGQGAIETQYF.

The genes are TRBV7-6 and TRBJ2-1; D perhaps matches TRBD1 (5 bases). This CDR3 is 15 amino acids long. Trimming left V 2 bases short and J 4 bases short, with 12 bases between. The germline CDR1 and CDR2 sequences are SGHVS and FNYEAQ. The CDR3 region has the DNA TGTGCCAGCAGCTTAACAGGTGGTTTTTACAATGAGCAGTTCTTC. Amino acids: CASSLTGGFYNEQFF.

The J gene is TRBJ2-2, the V gene TRBV29-1; D may be TRBD1 (5 bases). The CDR3 length is 13 residues. CDR1 SQVTM and CDR2 ANQGSEA come from the germline V gene. The V end lost 5 bases, the J end lost 1 base, and 8 bases lay between the germline ends. The CDR3 loop is CSVITGNTGELFF. The CDR3 DNA reads TGCAGCGTTATAACAGGGAACACCGGGGAGCTGTTTTTT.

This chain links TRBV11-3 with TRBJ2-7; TRBD1 might be the D (5 bases). The CDR3 has 13 amino acids. Per the germline V gene, CDR1 is SGHNT and CDR2 is YENEEA. Trimming removed 1 base at V and 6 bases at J, with 10 bases between. As DNA, the CDR3 is TGTGCCAGCAGCTTAGGGGGCCGCAGCGAGCAGTACTTC. Protein product: CASSLGGRSEQYF.

The CDR3, as DNA: TGTGCCAGCAGTCAGGGGGCGAACACCGGGGAGCTGTTTTTT. Amino acids: CASSQGANTGELFF. The V and J genes are TRBV2 and TRBJ2-2; TRBD1 matches 7 bases. J lost 0 bases, V lost 5 bases, and 0 bases had no gene match. CDR3 length: 14 residues. Germline V gene lookup returns CDR1 SNHLY and CDR2 FYNNEI.

The V and J genes are TRBV10-2 and TRBJ1-5, with D hard to call. The CDR3 sequence is 16 residues long. V lost 2 bases and J 3 bases, leaving 14 bases between the germline ends. CDR1 and CDR2 from the germline V gene are WSHSY and SAAADI. CDR3 coding DNA: TGCGCCAGCAGTGAGCATCGCGGGCAGGACAATCAGCCCCAGCATTTT. Translation gives CASSEHRGQDNQPQHF.

The genes are TRBV7-9 and TRBJ1-6; D remains unclear. Germline V gene sequence: CDR1 SEHNR, CDR2 FQNEAQ (reference sequence). The CDR3 loop spans 17 amino acids. V lost 5 bases, J lost 0 bases, and 14 bases lay in between. CDR3 nucleotide sequence: TGTGCCAGCAGCCCGTCCGGGGTGACCTCCTATAATTCACCCCTCCACTTT. This sequence encodes CASSPSGVTSYNSPLHF.

The chain carries TRBV6-5 and TRBJ1-2; possibly TRBD1 for D (6 bases). CDR3 length: 12 amino acids. V was pared by 6 bases and J by 8 bases, with 13 bases between. Germline V gene data show CDR1 as MNHEY and CDR2 as SVGAGI. The CDR3 coding sequence is TGTGCCAGCAGCAGTACAGGGACCGGCTACACCTTC. Its protein is CASSSTGTGYTF.